The present T cell receptor (beta chain) was sequenced within a study of cytomegalovirus exposure and HLA in healthy donors. General observations from the study: A later analysis by the authors found several of the most significant clusters apparently linked to common viral pathogens.

J lost 8 bases, V lost 2 bases, and 8 bases had no gene match. CDR3 length: 15 amino acids. Germline assignment: CDR1 LGHNA and CDR2 YNFKEQ. A remark on this clone: Its specificity is unknown.

Amplification used 60 Vbeta primers and 13 Jbeta primers. Clones were sequenced by immunoSEQ multiplex PCR, and TCRdb holds only the in-frame ones, with some missing. The table records 35,000 to 45,000 clones, 50% of them present only once. These donors, healthy bone marrow donors, were studied. The rearrangement uses TRBV4-2 and TRBJ1-4, with 7 positions matching TRBD1. Sequenced input: PBMCs. The receptor was derived from a human donor in good health. The CDR3 DNA follows: TGTGCCAGCAGCCAACTCGCAGGGGGTCGGGAAAAACTGTTTTTT. This codes for CASSQLAGGREKLFF.